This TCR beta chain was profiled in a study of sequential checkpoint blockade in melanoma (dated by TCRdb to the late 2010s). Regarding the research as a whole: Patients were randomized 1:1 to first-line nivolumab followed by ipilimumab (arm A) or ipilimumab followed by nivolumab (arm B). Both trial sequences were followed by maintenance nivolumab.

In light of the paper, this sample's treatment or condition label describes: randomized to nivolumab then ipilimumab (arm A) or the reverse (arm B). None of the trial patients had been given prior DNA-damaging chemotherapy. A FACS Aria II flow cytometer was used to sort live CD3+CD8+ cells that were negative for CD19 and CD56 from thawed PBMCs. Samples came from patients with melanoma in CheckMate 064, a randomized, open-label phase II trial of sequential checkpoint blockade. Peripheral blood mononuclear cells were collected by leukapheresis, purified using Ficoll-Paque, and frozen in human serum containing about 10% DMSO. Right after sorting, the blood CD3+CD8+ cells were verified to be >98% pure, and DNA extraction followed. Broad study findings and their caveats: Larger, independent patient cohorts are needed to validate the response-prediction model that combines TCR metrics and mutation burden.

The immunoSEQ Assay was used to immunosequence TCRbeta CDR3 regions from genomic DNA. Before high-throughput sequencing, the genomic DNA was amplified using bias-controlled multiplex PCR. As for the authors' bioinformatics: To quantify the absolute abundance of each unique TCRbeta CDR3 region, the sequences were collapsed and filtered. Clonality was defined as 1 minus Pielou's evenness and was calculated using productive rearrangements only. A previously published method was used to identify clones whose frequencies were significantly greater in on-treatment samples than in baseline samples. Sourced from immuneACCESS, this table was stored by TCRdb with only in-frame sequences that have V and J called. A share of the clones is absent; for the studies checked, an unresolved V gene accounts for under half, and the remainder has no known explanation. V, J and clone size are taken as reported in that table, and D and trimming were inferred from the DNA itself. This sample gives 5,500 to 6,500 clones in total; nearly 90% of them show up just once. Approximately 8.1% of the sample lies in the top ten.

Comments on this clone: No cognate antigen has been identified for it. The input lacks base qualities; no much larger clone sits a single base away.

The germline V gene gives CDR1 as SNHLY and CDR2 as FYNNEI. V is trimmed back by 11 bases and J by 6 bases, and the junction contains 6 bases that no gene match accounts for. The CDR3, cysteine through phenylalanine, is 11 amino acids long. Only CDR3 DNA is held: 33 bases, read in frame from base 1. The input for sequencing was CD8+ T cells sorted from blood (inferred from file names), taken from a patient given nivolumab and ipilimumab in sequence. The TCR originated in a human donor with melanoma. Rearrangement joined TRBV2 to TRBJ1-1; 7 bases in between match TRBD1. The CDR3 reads CAGDRAAEAFF. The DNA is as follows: TGTGCCGGTGACAGGGCTGCTGAAGCTTTCTTT.